This T cell receptor beta chain appears in the sequencing data of a study of blood T cells in healthy people across ages. The CDR3 covers 19 residues. Trimming took 1 base from V and 1 from J; bases not matched to a gene: 8. CDR1 is MGHRA, CDR2 YSYEKL, per germline. A second about 6 to 12 cycle PCR used barcoded and J-beta primers. TCRdb re-analysed the 5' RACE reads in MiXCR, keeping a single row per CDR3 protein. This table holds around 970,000 distinct CDR3 sequences, roughly 47% found once. This clonotype was recorded a few times. Its specificity is unknown. Notes on the study in general: Researchers report that TCR beta diversity correlated strongly with naive T cell percentage. Aged donors had fewer naive CD4+ cells and lower diversity than long-lived donors.

The chain links TRBV4-1 to TRBJ2-4; TRBD2 matches at 12 bases. Sequencing used blood. This sequence was found in a woman aged 60-75 years in good health. The CDR3 nucleotides read TGCGCCAGCAGCCAAGGACTAGCGGGGGCCCGCAGGGCCAAAAACATTCAGTACTTC. Translation: CASSQGLAGARRAKNIQYF.